This section outlines one T cell receptor beta chain sequence together with its context. Sequencing was performed with immunoSEQ multiplex PCR; in TCRdb, only in-frame clones are kept and a portion is missing. The table includes about 49,000 clones, 65% to 90% detected once. Regarding time point: baseline pretreatment blood. Treatment in this sample: 15 Gy SBRT to primary tumor, nephrectomy 4 weeks later. This sample stems from a study of radiation and T cells in renal cell carcinoma. Germline V CDR1 and CDR2: SGHNT, YYREEE (reference sequence). The CDR3 has 15 amino acids. With 0 bases removed from V and 2 bases from J, the gap between germline ends came to 9 bases.

V is TRBV5-4 and J is TRBJ2-1; a possible D gene is TRBD2 (6 bases). Material: blood, obtained from a patient whose treatment included radiotherapy and nephrectomy. This clonotype originated in a woman between 65 and 79 years old with renal cell carcinoma. CDR3 loop: CASSLGRGPYNEQFF. CDR3 sequence (DNA): TGTGCCAGCAGCTTGGGGCGGGGCCCCTACAATGAGCAGTTCTTC.